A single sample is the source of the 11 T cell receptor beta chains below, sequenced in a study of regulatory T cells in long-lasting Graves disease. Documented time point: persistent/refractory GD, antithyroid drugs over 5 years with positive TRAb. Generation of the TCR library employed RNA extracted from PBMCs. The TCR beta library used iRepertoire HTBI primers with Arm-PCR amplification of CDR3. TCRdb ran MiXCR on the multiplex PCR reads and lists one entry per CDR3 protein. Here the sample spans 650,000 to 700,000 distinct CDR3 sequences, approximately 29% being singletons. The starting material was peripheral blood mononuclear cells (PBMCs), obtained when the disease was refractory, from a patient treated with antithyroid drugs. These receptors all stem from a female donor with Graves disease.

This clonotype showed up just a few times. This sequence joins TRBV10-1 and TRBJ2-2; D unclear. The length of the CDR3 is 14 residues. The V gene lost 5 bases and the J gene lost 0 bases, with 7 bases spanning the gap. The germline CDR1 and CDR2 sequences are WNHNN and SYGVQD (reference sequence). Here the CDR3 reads CASSITANTGELFF. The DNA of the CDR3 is TGCGCCAGCAGTATCACAGCGAACACCGGGGAGCTGTTTTTT.

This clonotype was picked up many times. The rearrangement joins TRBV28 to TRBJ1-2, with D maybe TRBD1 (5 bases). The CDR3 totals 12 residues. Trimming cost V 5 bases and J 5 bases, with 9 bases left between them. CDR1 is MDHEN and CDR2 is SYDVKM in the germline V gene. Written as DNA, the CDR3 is TGTGCCAGCAGTGCTTCAGGGTATGGCTACACCTTC. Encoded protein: CASSASGYGYTF.

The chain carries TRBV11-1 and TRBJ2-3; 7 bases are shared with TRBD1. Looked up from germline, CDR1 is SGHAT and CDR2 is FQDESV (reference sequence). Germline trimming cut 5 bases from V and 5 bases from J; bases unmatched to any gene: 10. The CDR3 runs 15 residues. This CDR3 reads CASSTTGEAQDTQYF. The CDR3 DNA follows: TGTGCCAGCAGCACTACAGGGGAAGCACAAGATACGCAGTATTTT.

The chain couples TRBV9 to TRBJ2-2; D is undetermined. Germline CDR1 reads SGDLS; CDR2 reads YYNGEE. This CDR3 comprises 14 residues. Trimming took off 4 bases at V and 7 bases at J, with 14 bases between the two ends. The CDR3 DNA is TGTGCCAGCAGCCCCCCCTCCGCCGTCGGGGAGCTGTTTTTT. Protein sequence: CASSPPSAVGELFF.

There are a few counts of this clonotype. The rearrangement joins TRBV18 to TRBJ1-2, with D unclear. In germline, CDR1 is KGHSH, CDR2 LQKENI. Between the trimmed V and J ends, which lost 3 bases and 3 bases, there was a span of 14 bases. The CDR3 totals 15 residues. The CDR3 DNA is TGTGCCAGCTCACCTGCGACCAGTCCAGACTATGGCTACACCTTC. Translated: CASSPATSPDYGYTF.

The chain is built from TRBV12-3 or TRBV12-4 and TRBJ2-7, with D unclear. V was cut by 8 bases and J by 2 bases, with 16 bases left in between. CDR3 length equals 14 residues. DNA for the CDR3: TGTGCCAGCGGTCCCTTAAAGGGCCCCTACGAGCAGTACTTC. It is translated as CASGPLKGPYEQYF.

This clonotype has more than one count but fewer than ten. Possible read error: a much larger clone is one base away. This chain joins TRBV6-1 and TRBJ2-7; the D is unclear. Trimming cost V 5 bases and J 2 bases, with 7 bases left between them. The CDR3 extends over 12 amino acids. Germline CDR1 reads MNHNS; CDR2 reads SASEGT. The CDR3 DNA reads TGTGCCAGCAGTACTGCGACCTACGAGCAGTACTTC. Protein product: CASSTATYEQYF.

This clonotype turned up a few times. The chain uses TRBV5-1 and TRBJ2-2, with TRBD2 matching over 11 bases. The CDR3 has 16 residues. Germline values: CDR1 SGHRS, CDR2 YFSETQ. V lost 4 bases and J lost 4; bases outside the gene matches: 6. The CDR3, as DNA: TGCGCCAGCAGCGTTACTAGCGGGAGTTCCACCGGGGAGCTGTTTTTT. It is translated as CASSVTSGSSTGELFF. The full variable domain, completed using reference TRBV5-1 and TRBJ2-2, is KAGVTQTPRYLIKTRGQQVTLSCSPISGHRSVSWYQQTPGQGLQFLFEYFSETQRNKGNFPGRFSGRQFSNSRSEMNVSTLELGDSALYLCASSVTSGSSTGELFFGEGSRLTVL.

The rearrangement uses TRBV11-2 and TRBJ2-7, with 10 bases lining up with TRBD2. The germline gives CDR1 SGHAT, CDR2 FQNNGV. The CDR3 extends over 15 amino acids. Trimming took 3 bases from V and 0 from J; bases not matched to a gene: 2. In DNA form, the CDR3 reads TGTGCCAGCAGCTTGACTAGCGGGTTCTCCTACGAGCAGTACTTC. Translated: CASSLTSGFSYEQYF.

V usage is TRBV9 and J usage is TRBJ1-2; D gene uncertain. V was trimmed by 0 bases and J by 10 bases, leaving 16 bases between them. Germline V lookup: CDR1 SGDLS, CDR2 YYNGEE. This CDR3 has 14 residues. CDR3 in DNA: TGTGCCAGCAGCGTAGGAGAGCCGACTCCCACCTACACCTTC. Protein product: CASSVGEPTPTYTF.

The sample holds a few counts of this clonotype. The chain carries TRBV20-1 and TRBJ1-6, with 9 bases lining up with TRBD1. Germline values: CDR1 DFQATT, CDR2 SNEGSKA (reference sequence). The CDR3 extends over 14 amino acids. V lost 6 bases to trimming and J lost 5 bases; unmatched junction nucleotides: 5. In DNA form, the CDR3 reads TGCAGTGCGGACAGGGGTTGGGATAATTCACCCCTCCACTTT. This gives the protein CSADRGWDNSPLHF.